The sequence of this TCR beta chain was determined in a study of spatial heterogeneity in lung cancer. For the study at large: Beta-chain sequences were consistently detected more often than alpha-chain sequences. Broader study findings: Detection of ubiquitous tumor TCRs in blood was higher at resection than follow-up.

TCRdb processed the 5' RACE reads anew with MiXCR; each CDR3 protein has one entry. The sample shows roughly 4,000 distinct CDR3 sequences, under 30% of them seen only once. As for time point: blood at routine non-recurrence follow-up after resection. This CDR3 spans 17 amino acids. Germline V gene lookup returns CDR1 ENHRY and CDR2 SYGVKD. V lost 2 bases and J 4 bases, leaving 19 bases between the germline ends. In the case of this clonotype: As yet, its antigen is unknown.

The TCR was taken from a male donor with early-stage non-small cell lung cancer. Sequencing was performed on PBMCs, taken at follow-up. The genes are TRBV10-3 and TRBJ2-3; D is unresolved. The chain's CDR3 is CAISEPLQLRDADTQYF. The CDR3 coding sequence is TGTGCCATCAGTGAGCCCTTACAGCTAAGGGATGCAGATACGCAGTATTTT.